A selection of T cell receptor beta chains follows, all from one sample in a study of cytomegalovirus exposure and HLA in healthy donors. Sequencing used immunoSEQ multiplex PCR; TCRdb keeps in-frame clones, though not all of them. The sample contains about 160,000 clones, over 85% of which appear only once. Sample: PBMCs. The origin of the receptors is a woman aged 18-29 years in good health and CMV-seropositive. The CDR3 runs from the conserved cysteine through the conserved F or W. D genes are given only for firm matches. Some rows mark clone size as missing; the rest say once, few, many or name a class of expanded clone.

clone_size | j_call | d_call | v_call | cdr3_nt | cdr3_aa
NA | TRBJ2-7 | NA | TRBV18 | TGTGCCAGCTCACCAGAACTCCACTACTACGAGCAGTACTTC | CASSPELHYYEQYF
NA | TRBJ2-7 | NA | TRBV5-4 | TGTGCCAGCAGCTTGGCCTTGCCCTATTCCTACGAGCAGTACTTC | CASSLALPYSYEQYF
NA | TRBJ2-5 | TRBD2 | TRBV27 | TGTGCCAGCAGTTTGAGGGGACTAGCGGGAGTAAGAGAGACCCAGTACTTC | CASSLRGLAGVRETQYF
NA | TRBJ1-1 | TRBD1 | TRBV6-5 | TGTGCCAGCAGTTACACGGGGGACAGGGGGGAAGCTTTCTTT | CASSYTGDRGEAFF
NA | TRBJ1-1 | NA | TRBV14 | TGTGCCAGCAGCTACTTTGCTGGACAGCCGAACACTGAAGCTTTCTTT | CASSYFAGQPNTEAFF
once | TRBJ1-5 | NA | TRBV4-2 | TGTGCCAGCAGCCAGGACCCCGGGGGGGCGTCGCATTTT | CASSQDPGGASHF
NA | TRBJ1-1 | NA | TRBV5-1 | TGCGCCAGCAGCTTGGAGGCAGGGAACACTGAAGCTTTCTTT | CASSLEAGNTEAFF
once | TRBJ2-2 | TRBD2 | TRBV25-1 | TGTGCCAGCAGTGAATTGGAGCGGGATTGGGCCCCCACCGGGGAGCTGTTTTTT | CASSELERDWAPTGELFF
NA | TRBJ1-1 | TRBD1 | TRBV19 | TGTGCCAGTAGTATGGGACAGGGTTACACTGAAGCTTTCTTT | CASSMGQGYTEAFF
NA | TRBJ2-1 | TRBD2 | TRBV6-5 | TGTGCCAGCAGTTCCTTAGCGGGAGCCTACAATGAGCAGTTCTTC | CASSSLAGAYNEQFF
NA | TRBJ2-7 | NA | TRBV27 | TGTGCCAGCAGCAGAGCCTCTATACATCAGGACTACCCCTCCTACGAGCAGTACTTC | CASSRASIHQDYPSYEQYF